This entry concerns a single T cell receptor (beta chain). The source of the sample is a study of sequential checkpoint blockade in melanoma. Sample treatment: randomized to nivolumab then ipilimumab (arm A) or the reverse (arm B). Only in-frame clones appear in the TCRdb table, and some are missing; sequencing was by immunoSEQ multiplex PCR. The repertoire holds around 2,900 clones, with 20% as singletons. The CDR3 runs to 14 residues. Germline assignment: CDR1 MNHNS and CDR2 SASEGT. Trimming took off 1 base at V and 5 bases at J, with 11 bases between the two ends. The specimen comprised tumor tissue (inferred from file names), sampled from a patient given nivolumab and ipilimumab in sequence. The chain joins TRBV6-1 to TRBJ2-5, with D possibly being TRBD1 (5 bases). This TCR derives from a human donor with melanoma. The CDR3 sequence is CASSEGQTWETQYF. Here the CDR3 DNA reads TGTGCCAGCAGTGAAGGACAGACGTGGGAGACCCAGTACTTC.